This T cell receptor (beta chain) came from a study of patients and donors after allogeneic stem cell transplantation. This clonotype came up many times. TCRdb reprocessed the RT-PCR reads with MiXCR, giving one entry per CDR3 protein. The sample lists tens of thousands of distinct CDR3 sequences; approximately 7% were seen once. Germline loops: CDR1 ENHRY, CDR2 SYGVKD. V was trimmed by 0 bases and J by 4 bases, leaving 12 bases between them. The CDR3 spans 15 residues. Sequences were obtained from blood, either unsorted or a sorted T cell fraction (not recorded which). The V call is TRBV10-3, the J call TRBJ1-1; weak D call: TRBD1 (6 bases). The receptor comes from a human donor who was either an allogeneic HSCT recipient or a stem cell or donor lymphocyte infusion donor (not recorded which). It is not recorded whose cells these are; they may come from a transplant donor. CDR3 residues: CAISESAGVGTEAFF. CDR3 nucleotides: TGTGCCATCAGTGAGTCTGCAGGGGTGGGCACTGAAGCTTTCTTT.